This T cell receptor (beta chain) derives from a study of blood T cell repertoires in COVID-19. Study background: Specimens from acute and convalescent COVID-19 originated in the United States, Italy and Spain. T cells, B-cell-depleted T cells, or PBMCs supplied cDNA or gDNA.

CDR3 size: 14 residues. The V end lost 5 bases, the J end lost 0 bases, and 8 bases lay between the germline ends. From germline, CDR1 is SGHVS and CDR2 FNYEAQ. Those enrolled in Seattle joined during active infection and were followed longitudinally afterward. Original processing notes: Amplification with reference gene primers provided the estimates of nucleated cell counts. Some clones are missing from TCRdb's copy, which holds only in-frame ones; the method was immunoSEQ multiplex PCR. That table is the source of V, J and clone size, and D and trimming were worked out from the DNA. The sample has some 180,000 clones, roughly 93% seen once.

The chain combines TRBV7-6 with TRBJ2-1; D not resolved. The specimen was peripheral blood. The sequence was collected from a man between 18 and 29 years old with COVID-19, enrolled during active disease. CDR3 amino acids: CASSTPSSYNEQFF. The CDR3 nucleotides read TGTGCCAGCAGCACACCTAGCTCCTACAATGAGCAGTTCTTC.